The clone carrying this T cell receptor beta chain was observed a few times. The record originates from a study of response to subunit inactivated influenza vaccine. V was pared by 2 bases and J by 4 bases, with 15 bases between. The germline V gene has CDR1 MNHEY and CDR2 SMNVEV (reference sequence). The length of the CDR3 is 16 residues. TCRdb analysed the RT-PCR reads with MiXCR anew, one entry per CDR3 protein. Of more than 500,000 distinct CDR3 sequences listed, around 10% were seen once; the top ten hold 9.5% to 11%. These data also featured in a second study, about T cells expressing NK-cell markers. That source adds: 5'RACE template switching with UMIs produced the TCR beta cDNA.

The TCR originated in a middle-aged man who received an inactivated influenza vaccine. The specimen was PBMCs from blood, collected on the day of vaccination. The chain recombines TRBV27 with TRBJ2-1; possible D gene TRBD2, 7 bases. DNA for the CDR3: TGTGCCAGCAGTTTACGGGGGGCCGGGGTGTACAATGAGCAGTTCTTC. It encodes CASSLRGAGVYNEQFF.